This is a list of T cell receptor beta chains from one sample in a study of T cells in localized non-small cell lung cancer. TCRdb's table, derived via immunoSEQ multiplex PCR, lists solely in-frame clones and lacks some. The sample carries 58,000 or so clones, roughly 90% recorded once. This specimen was peripheral blood, taken before any cancer treatment. All receptors come from a woman aged 40-69 years with stage I lung adenocarcinoma. Both conserved end residues are part of each CDR3. D genes are given only for firm matches. Rows give clone size only sometimes, using once, few, many, or a class for an expanded clone.

CDR3 protein | CDR3 DNA | D gene | V gene | clone size | J gene
CASSIEGTLSYEQYF | TGTGCCAGTAGTATAGAGGGGACACTATCCTACGAGCAGTACTTC | . | TRBV19 | . | TRBJ2-7
CASSLGSSSGGKQFF | TGTGCCAGCAGCTTAGGATCGTCTAGCGGGGGGAAGCAGTTCTTC | TRBD2 | TRBV7-2 | . | TRBJ2-1
CASSVSGIEQYF | TGTGCCAGCAGTGTTAGCGGGATAGAGCAGTATTTT | TRBD2 | TRBV2 | once | TRBJ2-3
CASSQGRGRTSYEQYF | TGTGCCAGCAGCCAAGGGCGGGGTAGAACGTCCTACGAGCAGTACTTC | . | TRBV28 | once | TRBJ2-7
CASTQHGGGNNEKLFF | TGTGCCAGCACCCAACACGGGGGAGGGAACAATGAAAAACTGTTTTTT | . | TRBV27 | . | TRBJ1-4
CASSLKYDSSYNEQFF | TGTGCCAGCAGCTTAAAGTACGACAGCTCCTACAATGAGCAGTTCTTC | . | TRBV11-3 | . | TRBJ2-1
CASSSPDREEFF | TGTGCCAGCAGTTCCCCGGACAGGGAGGAGTTCTTC | TRBD1 | TRBV28 | . | TRBJ2-1
CASSLSPGAAYGYTF | TGCGCCAGCAGCTTGTCACCGGGGGCGGCCTATGGCTACACCTTC | . | TRBV5-1 | . | TRBJ1-2
CASSLFRDHEQYF | TGTGCCAGCAGCTTATTCAGGGACCACGAGCAGTACTTC | . | TRBV7-3 | once | TRBJ2-7
CASSLEVGVRRYGYTF | TGTGCCAGCAGCTTAGAGGTCGGGGTTAGGAGGTATGGCTACACCTTC | . | TRBV7-9 | . | TRBJ1-2
CASSLPDSVYTGELFF | TGTGCCAGCAGTTTACCGGACAGTGTATACACCGGGGAGCTGTTTTTT | . | TRBV28 | . | TRBJ2-2
CASSTGFNEQYF | TGTGCCAGCAGTACAGGGTTCAACGAGCAGTACTTC | . | TRBV28 | . | TRBJ2-7
CSVADQRVGQPQHF | TGCAGCGTTGCGGACCAGAGGGTCGGTCAGCCCCAGCATTTT | . | TRBV29-1 | . | TRBJ1-5
CAWSVAGRGNQPQHF | TGTGCCTGGAGTGTAGCGGGAAGGGGCAATCAGCCCCAGCATTTT | . | TRBV30 | . | TRBJ1-5
CASSLYPERMNTEAFF | TGTGCCAGTAGTCTCTATCCGGAGAGGATGAACACTGAAGCTTTCTTT | . | TRBV19 | . | TRBJ1-1
CASTLQGDTEAFF | TGTGCCAGCACCTTACAGGGGGACACTGAAGCTTTCTTT | TRBD1 | TRBV7-9 | few | TRBJ1-1
CASSPDRGLHEQYF | TGTGCTAGCAGCCCCGACAGGGGGCTTCATGAGCAGTACTTC | TRBD1 | TRBV7-7 | few | TRBJ2-7
CAWSAGTYNEQFF | TGTGCCTGGAGCGCCGGGACTTACAATGAGCAGTTCTTC | . | TRBV30 | . | TRBJ2-1